The T cell receptor (beta chain) described here comes from a study of Ad26.COV2.S vaccination and SARS-CoV-2 variants. Measured with immunoSEQ multiplex PCR; TCRdb has only the in-frame clones, and not every one. Altogether 200,000 to 300,000 clones are present, around nine tenths being singletons, with the ten largest covering 2.9%. Described treatment: around 19 received Ad26.COV2.S at low or high dose, single or two shots; 5 received placebo; per-sample allocation not given. Sampling occurred on day 63 after the first vaccine or placebo injection. The V and J ends lost 0 bases and 2 bases, in that order; junction bases with no gene match: 2. The CDR3 totals 15 residues. Germline V lookup: CDR1 SGHDT, CDR2 YYEEEE.

The chain has TRBV5-6 and TRBJ1-5, with TRBD1 matching over 7 bases. Sequences were derived from peripheral blood, sampled in a trial of Ad26.COV2.S vaccine versus placebo. This sequence was found in a person between 18 and 65 years old who received the Ad26.COV2.S COVID-19 vaccine or a placebo. The CDR3 coding sequence is TGTGCCAGCAGCTTGGCCGACAGGGGCAATCAGCCCCAGCATTTT. It translates to CASSLADRGNQPQHF.